The rows below give T cell receptor beta chains drawn from one sample of a study of T-cell reconstitution after alpha-beta-depleted transplantation in children. From the PCR reads, TCRdb called clonotypes with MiXCR, one entry per CDR3 protein. This table has roughly 240,000 distinct CDR3 sequences, around 8% appearing once. The sequencing here drew on PBMCs, mostly from graft donor cells, taken 180 days after TCRalphabeta/CD19-depleted stem cell transplant. These receptor sequences come from a male patient under 18 who had a stem cell transplant for acute lymphoblastic leukemia, so the T cells may come from the graft donor. Both conserved end residues are part of each CDR3. A D gene is named only where the DNA matches it firmly. Where a row states a size, it is once, few, many or the class of an expanded clone; other rows omit it.

J gene | D gene | V gene | clone size | CDR3 protein | CDR3 DNA
TRBJ2-3 | TRBD1 | TRBV10-3 | many | CATRQGTSTDTQYF | TGTGCCACCAGACAGGGGACGAGCACAGATACGCAGTATTTT
TRBJ1-2 | - | TRBV28 | many | CASSFHPGSAGYTF | TGTGCCAGCAGTTTTCATCCCGGATCCGCAGGCTACACCTTC
TRBJ1-4 | - | TRBV12-3/TRBV12-4 | many | CASGIRGRNEKLFF | TGTGCCAGCGGCATAAGGGGAAGAAATGAAAAACTGTTTTTT
TRBJ2-3 | TRBD2 | TRBV18 | - | CASSPIGLAPRTDTHYF | TGTGCCAGCTCACCAATTGGACTAGCCCCGCGCACAGATACGCATTATTTT
TRBJ2-6 | TRBD1 | TRBV6-1 | many | CAITGTGVSGANVLTF | TGTGCCATCACCGGGACAGGAGTCTCTGGGGCCAACGTCCTGACTTTC
TRBJ1-2 | TRBD1 | TRBV5-1 | many | CASSTGQGSRYGYTF | TGCGCCAGCAGCACCGGACAGGGGAGCCGCTATGGCTACACCTTC
TRBJ2-5 | - | TRBV2 | many | CASRKFQETQYF | TGTGCCAGCAGGAAATTTCAAGAGACCCAGTACTTC
TRBJ1-5 | - | TRBV3-1 | - | CASSQGSDSNQPQHF | TGTGCCAGCAGCCAAGGTTCGGATAGCAATCAGCCCCAGCATTTT
TRBJ1-4 | - | TRBV20-1 | - | CSAGRQFNEKLFF | TGCAGTGCTGGTAGACAGTTTAATGAAAAACTGTTTTTT
TRBJ2-7 | TRBD2 | TRBV7-2 | - | CASSLDSGTYEQYF | TGTGCCAGCAGCTTGGATAGCGGGACCTACGAGCAGTACTTC
TRBJ2-2 | TRBD1 | TRBV4-3 | many | CASSQHIQGAGELFF | TGCGCCAGCAGCCAACACATACAGGGGGCCGGGGAGCTGTTTTTT
TRBJ1-5 | - | TRBV28 | many | CASSFFTLWKRRGQPQHF | TGTGCCAGCAGTTTTTTCACCCTGTGGAAACGAAGAGGTCAGCCCCAGCATTTT
TRBJ2-7 | - | TRBV28 | many | CASSRQFYEQYF | TGTGCCAGCAGCCGACAGTTCTACGAGCAGTACTTC
TRBJ1-6 | - | TRBV6-2/TRBV6-3 | many | CASSYSMGVYNSPLHF | TGTGCCAGCAGTTACTCGATGGGGGTCTATAATTCACCCCTCCACTTT
TRBJ2-5 | TRBD2 | TRBV6-5 | many | CASSYSGVKETQYF | TGTGCCAGCAGTTACAGCGGGGTGAAAGAGACCCAGTACTTC
TRBJ1-1 | TRBD1 | TRBV9 | many | CASSVEGGSYTEAFF | TGTGCCAGCAGCGTAGAAGGGGGCAGTTACACTGAAGCTTTCTTT
TRBJ2-3 | - | TRBV7-2 | many | CASSLVGLGTDTQYF | TGTGCCAGCAGCTTAGTCGGACTCGGCACAGATACGCAGTATTTT
TRBJ2-2 | - | TRBV7-9 | many | CASSLAWGFANTGELFF | TGTGCCAGCAGCTTGGCTTGGGGCTTCGCGAACACCGGGGAGCTGTTTTTT
TRBJ1-1 | - | TRBV29-1 | many | CSVQDREAFF | TGCAGCGTTCAGGACAGAGAGGCTTTCTTT
TRBJ2-3 | TRBD2 | TRBV20-1 | many | CSAGGTSGGLGDTQYF | TGCAGTGCTGGGGGCACTAGCGGGGGCCTGGGAGATACGCAGTATTTT
TRBJ1-3 | TRBD1 | TRBV6-5 | many | CASSSLVTQGAAGNTIYF | TGTGCCAGCAGTTCGCTCGTTACACAGGGGGCTGCTGGAAACACCATATATTTT
TRBJ2-3 | - | TRBV5-5 | many | CASSPLRAADTQYF | TGTGCCAGCAGCCCACTACGGGCCGCAGATACGCAGTATTTT
TRBJ2-1 | - | TRBV3-1 | many | CASSPEDDWEQFF | TGTGCCAGCAGCCCCGAGGACGACTGGGAGCAGTTCTTC
TRBJ2-2 | - | TRBV7-9 | few | CASSFAQSANTGELFF | TGTGCCAGCAGCTTCGCCCAGTCGGCGAACACCGGGGAGCTGTTTTTT
TRBJ2-5 | TRBD1 | TRBV9 | many | CASSVATGGETQYF | TGTGCCAGCAGCGTAGCTACAGGGGGAGAGACCCAGTACTTC